This T cell receptor beta chain was identified in a study of cytomegalovirus exposure and HLA in healthy donors. Findings and caveats of the study: A later analysis linked a missense variant in DCLRE1C to the trimming of TCR beta V and J genes.

With regard to this clone: Its antigen remains unknown.

The PCR employed 60 Vbeta primers together with 13 Jbeta primers. Profiled with immunoSEQ multiplex PCR; TCRdb holds only in-frame clones, not every one. The sample has some 150,000 clones, around 76% seen once. The TCR sequence derives from a woman under 40 in good health and CMV-seropositive. Sequenced sample: PBMCs.

The CDR3 DNA follows: TGTGCCAGCAGCTTGACAGGGGGGGGCGACTATGGCTACACCTTC. Encoded protein: CASSLTGGGDYGYTF. This sequence joins TRBV5-6 and TRBJ1-2; 8 nucleotides align to TRBD1. V lost 1 base, J lost 3 bases, and 5 bases stayed unmatched. CDR1 and CDR2 (germline): SGHDT, YYEEEE. The CDR3 loop spans 15 amino acids.